This T cell receptor beta chain was profiled in a study of cytomegalovirus exposure and HLA in healthy donors. Study results and caveats: Reported results showed that the classifier diagnosed cytomegalovirus status with high specificity and sensitivity.

With 60 Vbeta and 13 Jbeta primers, the PCR was carried out. Clones were read by immunoSEQ multiplex PCR, and TCRdb kept only the in-frame ones, dropping some. Of 65,000 or so clones detected, 70% to 80% appear once; the ten largest clones hold 2.5% to 3.5%. In the case of this clone: The antigen remains undetermined.

This TCR was sampled from a woman in her 40s in good health and CMV-seropositive. The material sequenced was PBMCs.

The CDR3 reads CASSLWGDSNEKLFF. The CDR3 nucleotides read TGTGCCAGCAGCTTGTGGGGAGATAGTAATGAAAAACTGTTTTTT. The J gene is TRBJ1-4, the V gene TRBV5-6; D ambiguous. Per the germline V gene, CDR1 is SGHDT and CDR2 is YYEEEE. The CDR3 is 15 residues long. V was clipped by 1 base and J by 4 bases, with 11 bases between them.